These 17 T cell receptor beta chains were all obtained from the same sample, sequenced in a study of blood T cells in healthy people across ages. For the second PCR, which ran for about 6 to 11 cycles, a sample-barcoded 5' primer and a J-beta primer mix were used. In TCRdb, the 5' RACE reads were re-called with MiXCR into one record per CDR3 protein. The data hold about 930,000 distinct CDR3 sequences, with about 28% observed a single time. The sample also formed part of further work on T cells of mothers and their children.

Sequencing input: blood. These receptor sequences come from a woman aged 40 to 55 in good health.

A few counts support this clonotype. In nucleotides, the CDR3 is TGTGCCAGCAGCCTTCCGACAGGGGCCCCGAACACGAACACTGAAGCTTTCTTT. Translation: CASSLPTGAPNTNTEAFF. V usage is TRBV7-9 and J usage is TRBJ1-1; 8 bases match TRBD1. This CDR3 has 18 amino acids. J gave up 1 base and V 5 bases, and 15 bases lay outside the gene matches. The germline V gene encodes CDR1 SEHNR and CDR2 FQNEAQ (reference sequence).

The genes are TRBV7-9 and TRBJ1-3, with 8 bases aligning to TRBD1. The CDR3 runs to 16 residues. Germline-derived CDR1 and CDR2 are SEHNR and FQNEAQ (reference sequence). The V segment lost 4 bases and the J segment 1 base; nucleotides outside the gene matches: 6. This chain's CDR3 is CASSSMTGASGNTIYF. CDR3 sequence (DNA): TGTGCCAGCAGCTCGATGACAGGGGCTTCTGGAAACACCATATATTTT. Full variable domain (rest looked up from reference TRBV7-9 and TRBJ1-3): DTGVSQNPRHKITKRGQNVTFRCDPISEHNRLYWYRQTLGQGPEFLTYFQNEAQLEKSRLLSDRFSAERPKGSFSTLEIQRTEQGDSAMYLCASSSMTGASGNTIYFGEGSWLTVV.

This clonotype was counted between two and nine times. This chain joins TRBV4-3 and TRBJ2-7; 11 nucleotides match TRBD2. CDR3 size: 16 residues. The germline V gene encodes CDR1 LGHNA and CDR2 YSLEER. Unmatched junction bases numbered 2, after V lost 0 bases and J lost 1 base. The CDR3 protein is CASSQDLAGGSYEQYF. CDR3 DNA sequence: TGCGCCAGCAGCCAAGATCTAGCGGGGGGATCCTACGAGCAGTACTTC.

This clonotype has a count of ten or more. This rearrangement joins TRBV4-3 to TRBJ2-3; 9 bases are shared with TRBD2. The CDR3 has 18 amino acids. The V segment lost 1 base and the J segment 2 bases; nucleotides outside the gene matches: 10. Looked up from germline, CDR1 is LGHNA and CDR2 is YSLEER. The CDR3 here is CASSQGRFSGGITDTQYF. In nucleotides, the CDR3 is TGCGCCAGCAGCCAAGGACGGTTTAGCGGGGGAATCACAGATACGCAGTATTTT.

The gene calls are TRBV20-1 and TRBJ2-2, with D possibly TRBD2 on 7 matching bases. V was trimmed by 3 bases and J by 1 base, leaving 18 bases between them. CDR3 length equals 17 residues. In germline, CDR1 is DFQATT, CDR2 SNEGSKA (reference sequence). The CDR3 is CSASLRRGAKNTGELFF. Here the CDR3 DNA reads TGCAGTGCTAGTCTGAGACGGGGGGCCAAGAACACCGGGGAGCTGTTTTTT.

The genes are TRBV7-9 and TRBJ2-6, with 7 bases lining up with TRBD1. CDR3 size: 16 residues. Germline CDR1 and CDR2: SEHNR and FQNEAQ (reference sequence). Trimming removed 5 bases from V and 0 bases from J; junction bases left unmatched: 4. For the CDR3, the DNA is TGTGCCAGCAGCCTCACAGGGGACTCTGGGGCCAACGTCCTGACTTTC. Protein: CASSLTGDSGANVLTF.

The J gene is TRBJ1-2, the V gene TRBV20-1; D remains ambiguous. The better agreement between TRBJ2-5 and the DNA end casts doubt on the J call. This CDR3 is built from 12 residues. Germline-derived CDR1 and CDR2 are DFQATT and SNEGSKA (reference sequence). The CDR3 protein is CSARPLIETQYF. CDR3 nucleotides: TGCAGTGCTAGGCCGTTGATAGAGACCCAGTACTTC.

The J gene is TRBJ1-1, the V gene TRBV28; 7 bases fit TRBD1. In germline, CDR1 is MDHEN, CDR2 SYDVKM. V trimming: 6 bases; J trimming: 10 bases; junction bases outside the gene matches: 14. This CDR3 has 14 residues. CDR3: CASSHPDRMGAAFF. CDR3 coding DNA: TGTGCCAGCAGCCACCCGGACAGGATGGGTGCAGCTTTCTTT.

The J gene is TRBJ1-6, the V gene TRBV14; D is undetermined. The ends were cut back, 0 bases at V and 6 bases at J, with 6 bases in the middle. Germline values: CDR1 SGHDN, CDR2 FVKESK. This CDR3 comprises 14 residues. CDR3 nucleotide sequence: TGTGCCAGCAGCCAAGAATACAGTAATTCACCCCTCCACTTT. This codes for CASSQEYSNSPLHF. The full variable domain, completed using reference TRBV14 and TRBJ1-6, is EAGVTQFPSHSVIEKGQTVTLRCDPISGHDNLYWYRRVMGKEIKFLLHFVKESKQDESGMPNNRFLAERTGGTYSTLKVQPAELEDSGVYFCASSQEYSNSPLHFGNGTRLTVT.

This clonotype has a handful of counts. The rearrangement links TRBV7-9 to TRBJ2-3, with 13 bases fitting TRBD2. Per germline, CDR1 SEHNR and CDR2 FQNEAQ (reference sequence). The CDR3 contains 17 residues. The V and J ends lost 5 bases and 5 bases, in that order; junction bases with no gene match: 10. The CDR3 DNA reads TGTGCCAGCAGCGCGGGACTAGCGGGGCGCGTGAGAGATACGCAGTATTTT. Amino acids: CASSAGLAGRVRDTQYF.

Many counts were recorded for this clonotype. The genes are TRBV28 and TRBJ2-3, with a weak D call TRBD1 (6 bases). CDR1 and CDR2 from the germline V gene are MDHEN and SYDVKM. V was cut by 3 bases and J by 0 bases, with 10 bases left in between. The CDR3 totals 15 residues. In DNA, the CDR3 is TGTGCCAGCAGTTTGGACAGCCCGAGCACAGATACGCAGTATTTT. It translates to CASSLDSPSTDTQYF.

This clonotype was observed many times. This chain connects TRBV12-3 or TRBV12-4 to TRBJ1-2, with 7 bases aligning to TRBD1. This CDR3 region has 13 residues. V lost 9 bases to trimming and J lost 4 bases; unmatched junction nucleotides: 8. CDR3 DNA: TGTGCCAGTGTTCCGGGACAGAGCTATGGCTACACCTTC. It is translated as CASVPGQSYGYTF.

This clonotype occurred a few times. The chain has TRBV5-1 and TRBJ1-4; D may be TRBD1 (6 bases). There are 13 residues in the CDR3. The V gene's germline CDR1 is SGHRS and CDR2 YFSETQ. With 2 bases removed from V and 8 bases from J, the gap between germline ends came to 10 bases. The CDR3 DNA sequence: TGCGCCAGCAGCTTACAGGGATCGGAAAAACTGTTTTTT. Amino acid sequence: CASSLQGSEKLFF.

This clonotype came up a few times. This chain's CDR3 is CSGTVNSYEQYF. The CDR3 region has the DNA TGCAGTGGAACAGTGAACTCCTACGAGCAGTACTTC. The V call is TRBV20-1, the J call TRBJ2-7; D ambiguous. V was pared by 7 bases and J by 0 bases, with 10 bases between. This CDR3 spans 12 amino acids. Germline V gives CDR1 DFQATT, CDR2 SNEGSKA (reference sequence).

The CDR3 nucleotides are TGTGCCAGCAGTTACCCGACAGGTTTCCGGAGCTATGGCTACACCTTC. The encoded protein is CASSYPTGFRSYGYTF. V is TRBV12-3 or TRBV12-4 and J is TRBJ1-2; the D gene is possibly TRBD1 (6 bases). The ends were cut back, 4 bases at V and 4 bases at J, with 19 bases in the middle. The CDR3 length is 16 residues.

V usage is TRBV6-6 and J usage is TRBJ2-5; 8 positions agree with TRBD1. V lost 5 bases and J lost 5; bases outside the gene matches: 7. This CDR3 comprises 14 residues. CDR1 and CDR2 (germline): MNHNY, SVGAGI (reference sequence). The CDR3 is CASSQTGDWETQYF. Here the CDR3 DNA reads TGTGCCAGCAGTCAGACAGGGGATTGGGAGACCCAGTACTTC.

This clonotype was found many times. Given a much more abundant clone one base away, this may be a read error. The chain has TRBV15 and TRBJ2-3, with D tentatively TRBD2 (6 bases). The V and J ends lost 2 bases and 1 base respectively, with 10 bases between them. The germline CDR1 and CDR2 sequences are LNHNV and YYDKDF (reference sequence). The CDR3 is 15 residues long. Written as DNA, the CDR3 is TGTGCCACCAGCAGAAATGGAGGGGGCACAGATACGCAGTATTTT. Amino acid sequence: CATSRNGGGTDTQYF.